This T cell receptor beta chain was sequenced during a study of beta chain features in type 1 diabetes. Overall study context: Patients did not differ from healthy donors in age, gender or cell yield.

The V segment lost 5 bases and the J segment 2 bases; nucleotides outside the gene matches: 8. This CDR3 contains 17 residues. The germline V gene encodes CDR1 SGHTA and CDR2 FQGNSA. It was via CD45RO/CCR7/CD25/CD127/CD95/CD27 that CD4+ naive, central memory, regulatory and stem cell-like memory cells were sorted. The sequenced template was cDNA made from the entire isolated RNA. Sequenced by immunoSEQ multiplex PCR; TCRdb stores in-frame clones only, minus some. This table has more than 300,000 clones, 8% appearing once. The chain is built from TRBV7-2 and TRBJ2-3; TRBD2 agrees at 12 bases. The sequenced material came from central memory CD4+ T cells from blood. The source of this sequence is a woman between 18 and 29 years old in good health. The CDR3 region has the DNA TGTGCCAGCAGCGAAGGACTAGCGGGATCGACCACAGATACGCAGTATTTT. Translating it yields CASSEGLAGSTTDTQYF.